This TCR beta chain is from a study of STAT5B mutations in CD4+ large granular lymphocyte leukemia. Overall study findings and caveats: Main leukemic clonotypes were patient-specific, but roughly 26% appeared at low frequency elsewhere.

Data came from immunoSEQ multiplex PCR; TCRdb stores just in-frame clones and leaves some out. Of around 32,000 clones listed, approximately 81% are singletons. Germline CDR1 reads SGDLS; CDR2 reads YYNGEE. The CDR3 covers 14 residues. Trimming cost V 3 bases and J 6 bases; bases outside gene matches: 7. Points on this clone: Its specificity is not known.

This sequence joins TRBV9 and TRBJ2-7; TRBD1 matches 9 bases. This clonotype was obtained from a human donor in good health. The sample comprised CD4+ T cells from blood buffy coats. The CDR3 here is CASSAGTGSGEQYF. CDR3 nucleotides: TGTGCCAGCAGCGCTGGGACAGGGAGCGGCGAGCAGTACTTC. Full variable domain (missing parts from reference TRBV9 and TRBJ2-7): DSGVTQTPKHLITATGQRVTLRCSPRSGDLSVYWYQQSLDQGLQFLIQYYNGEERAKGNILERFSAQQFPDLHSELNLSSLELGDSALYFCASSAGTGSGEQYFGPGTRLTVT.